A selection of T cell receptor beta chains follows, all from one sample in a study of cytomegalovirus exposure and HLA in healthy donors. The method was immunoSEQ multiplex PCR; TCRdb's version includes in-frame clones alone and lacks a portion of them. The data hold over 45,000 clones, with approximately 93% observed a single time. Sequenced material: PBMCs. The source of these receptors is a young woman in good health and CMV-seronegative. Both conserved end residues are part of each CDR3. Fields, in order: J gene, CDR3 length, clone size, V gene, D gene, CDR3 protein, CDR3 DNA. A D gene is named only where the DNA matches it firmly. Clone size is shown for a subset of rows, as once, few, many or a class of expanded clone.

>TRBJ2-1|12|NA|TRBV28|NA
CATERGGFEQFF
TGTGCCACCGAGCGTGGGGGCTTCGAGCAGTTCTTC
>TRBJ2-5|15|NA|TRBV7-2|TRBD1
CASSSRTGGRETQYF
TGTGCCAGCAGCTCCAGGACAGGGGGCCGAGAGACCCAGTACTTC
>TRBJ2-1|15|NA|TRBV18|NA
CASSPDQEAYNEQFF
TGTGCCAGCTCACCAGACCAGGAAGCCTACAATGAGCAGTTCTTC
>TRBJ1-5|16|NA|TRBV7-9|TRBD1
CASSSVSWDRPQPQHF
TGTGCCAGCAGTTCCGTAAGCTGGGACAGGCCCCAGCCCCAGCATTTT
>TRBJ1-1|16|many|TRBV4-2|NA
CASSQEIGQGGTEAFF
TGTGCCAGCAGCCAAGAGATCGGGCAGGGCGGCACTGAAGCTTTCTTT
>TRBJ1-5|14|NA|TRBV5-4|NA
CASSLSPGPGPQHF
TGTGCCAGCAGCTTGTCCCCAGGGCCAGGGCCCCAGCATTTT
>TRBJ2-2|14|NA|TRBV5-4|NA
CASSSVEHTGELFF
TGTGCCAGCAGCTCGGTGGAGCACACCGGGGAGCTGTTTTTT
>TRBJ2-2|14|NA|TRBV5-6|NA
CASSRTLNTGELFF
TGTGCCAGCAGCAGGACACTAAACACCGGGGAGCTGTTTTTT
>TRBJ2-2|14|NA|TRBV5-1|NA
CASSGQWNTGELFF
TGCGCCAGCAGCGGACAGTGGAACACCGGGGAGCTGTTTTTT
>TRBJ1-4|14|few|TRBV5-1|NA
CASSLATVGGKLFF
TGCGCCAGCAGCTTGGCCACAGTGGGGGGAAAACTGTTTTTT
>TRBJ1-2|18|few|TRBV19|NA
CASSILPTEVSRNYGYTF
TGTGCCAGTAGTATCCTTCCGACAGAAGTATCCCGTAACTATGGCTACACCTTC
>TRBJ1-2|18|NA|TRBV5-1|NA
CASSIAGTVGTQGYGYTF
TGCGCCAGCAGCATCGCCGGGACCGTAGGAACGCAGGGGTATGGCTACACCTTC
>TRBJ1-2|12|NA|TRBV2|NA
CASRDSVDGYTF
TGTGCCAGCCGGGACTCCGTCGACGGCTACACCTTC
>TRBJ1-5|12|NA|TRBV30|NA
CAWGGDNQPQHF
TGTGCCTGGGGGGGGGATAATCAGCCCCAGCATTTT
>TRBJ1-1|15|NA|TRBV6-1|NA
CASNSGGAGNTEAFF
TGTGCCAGCAACTCGGGCGGCGCGGGGAACACTGAAGCTTTCTTT
>TRBJ2-7|14|NA|TRBV29-1|TRBD1
CSVEGGTGTYEQYF
TGCAGCGTTGAAGGAGGGACAGGGACCTACGAGCAGTACTTC
>TRBJ1-1|13|once|TRBV27|NA
CASSLFQGSEAFF
TGTGCCAGCAGTTTATTCCAGGGGTCTGAAGCTTTCTTT
>TRBJ2-1|15|NA|TRBV19|NA
CASSMLDTLYNEQFF
TGTGCCAGTAGTATGTTGGACACCCTCTACAATGAGCAGTTCTTC
>TRBJ2-7|13|NA|TRBV19|NA
CASSLRGTYEQYF
TGTGCCAGTAGTCTGCGGGGCACCTACGAGCAGTACTTC
>TRBJ2-3|14|NA|TRBV7-9|NA
CASSLVRGSDTQYF
TGTGCCAGCAGCTTAGTCAGGGGTTCAGATACGCAGTATTTT
>TRBJ1-3|17|NA|TRBV7-6|NA
CASSLAQGGYSRNTIYF
TGTGCCAGCAGCTTAGCCCAGGGAGGCTACTCCAGGAACACCATATATTTT
>TRBJ2-7|15|NA|TRBV27|TRBD1
CASSLSGTGAYEQYF
TGTGCCAGCAGTTTATCAGGGACAGGCGCCTACGAGCAGTACTTC
>TRBJ1-5|18|NA|TRBV2|NA
CASSHNSGQSSGNQPQHF
TGTGCCAGCAGCCACAACAGCGGGCAGTCCTCGGGCAATCAGCCCCAGCATTTT
>TRBJ1-5|16|NA|TRBV7-3|TRBD1
CASSLKTGERDQPQHF
TGTGCCAGCAGCTTAAAGACAGGGGAACGAGACCAGCCCCAGCATTTT
>TRBJ1-1|13|NA|TRBV2|TRBD1
CASSTGVNTEAFF
TGTGCCAGCAGTACAGGGGTGAACACTGAAGCTTTCTTT
>TRBJ1-1|16|NA|TRBV7-9|NA
CASSLAPAALNTEAFF
TGTGCCAGCAGCCTAGCCCCGGCGGCGTTGAACACTGAAGCTTTCTTT
>TRBJ1-2|15|NA|TRBV11-2|TRBD1
CASSLDIRGRDGYTF
TGTGCCAGCAGCTTAGATATAAGGGGGCGCGATGGCTACACCTTC
>TRBJ2-3|16|NA|TRBV6-5|TRBD2
CASSYGVAGSTDTQYF
TGTGCCAGCAGTTACGGGGTAGCGGGAAGCACAGATACGCAGTATTTT
>TRBJ2-1|17|once|TRBV7-2|TRBD1
CASSYLSGQGSYNEQFF
TGTGCCAGCAGCTACCTATCGGGACAGGGGTCCTACAATGAGCAGTTCTTC
>TRBJ1-1|15|NA|TRBV18|TRBD1
CASSPWTGENTEAFF
TGTGCCAGCTCACCCTGGACAGGGGAGAACACTGAAGCTTTCTTT
>TRBJ1-2|15|NA|TRBV6-5|NA
CASSYYNQGSASYTF
TGTGCCAGCAGTTACTATAACCAGGGGAGTGCAAGCTACACCTTC
>TRBJ1-2|14|NA|TRBV5-4|TRBD1
CASSSGQGNYGYTF
TGTGCCAGCAGCTCGGGACAGGGAAACTATGGCTACACCTTC
>TRBJ2-3|16|few|TRBV6-5|NA
CASSYSTQGGRDTQYF
TGTGCCAGCAGTTACTCGACACAGGGAGGGAGGGATACGCAGTATTTT
>TRBJ2-2|13|NA|TRBV29-1|NA
CSVLRLSTGELFF
TGCAGCGTTTTACGACTCTCCACCGGGGAGCTGTTTTTT
>TRBJ2-7|13|NA|TRBV29-1|TRBD2
CSVPSGGAYEQYF
TGCAGCGTCCCTAGCGGGGGGGCCTACGAGCAGTACTTC
>TRBJ1-3|15|NA|TRBV4-3|TRBD1
CASSQGGQSGNTIYF
TGCGCCAGCAGCCAAGGGGGACAGTCTGGAAACACCATATATTTT
>TRBJ1-1|12|NA|TRBV5-5|NA
CASSSRQREAFF
TGTGCCAGCAGCTCGAGACAACGTGAAGCTTTCTTT
>TRBJ2-1|12|NA|TRBV18|NA
CASSPSVNEQFF
TGTGCCAGCTCACCATCGGTAAATGAGCAGTTCTTC
>TRBJ2-3|15|NA|TRBV7-3|TRBD1
CASSPTGISTDTQYF
TGTGCCAGCAGCCCGACAGGGATTAGCACAGATACGCAGTATTTT
>TRBJ2-1|15|once|TRBV14|NA
CASSQTGDGLHEQFF
TGTGCCAGCAGCCAAACGGGGGATGGTCTCCATGAGCAGTTCTTC
>TRBJ1-1|14|NA|TRBV19|NA
CASGQSRWDTEAFF
TGTGCCAGTGGACAGTCTCGGTGGGACACTGAAGCTTTCTTT
>TRBJ1-2|12|NA|TRBV25-1|TRBD1
CASRGQGYGYTF
TGTGCCAGCAGAGGACAGGGGTATGGCTACACCTTC
>TRBJ2-1|16|NA|TRBV5-1|TRBD2
CASSLIAGDGYNEQFF
TGCGCCAGCAGTCTTATAGCGGGGGACGGATACAATGAGCAGTTCTTC